This T cell receptor beta chain comes out of a study of monozygotic twins with inflammatory bowel disease. Each CDR3 protein gets one entry in TCRdb, which reprocessed the 5' RACE reads and gives no DNA. Its clone listing holds about 210,000 distinct CDR3 sequences. Germline V gives CDR1 SGHRS, CDR2 YFSETQ. This CDR3 spans 15 amino acids. The sample consisted of blood. This receptor was taken from a human donor with ulcerative colitis or Crohn's disease, or a healthy co-twin of an affected twin (not recorded which). The chain uses TRBV5-1 and TRBJ2-3; TCRdb designates TRBD1, a call that cannot be tested without DNA. The CDR3 reads CASSFLGDSADTQYF. Full variable domain (remainder filled in from reference TRBV5-1 and TRBJ2-3): KAGVTQTPRYLIKTRGQQVTLSCSPISGHRSVSWYQQTPGQGLQFLFEYFSETQRNKGNFPGRFSGRQFSNSRSEMNVSTLELGDSALYLCASSFLGDSADTQYFGPGTRLTVL.